This TCR beta chain was retrieved from a study of Graves' ophthalmopathy and Graves' hyperthyroidism. Regarding the study as a whole: In blood appeared most of the expanded thyroid clonotypes whose frequency exceeded 0.001. Sensitivity reached more than 85% and specificity approximately 81% for a 13-signature model separating ophthalmopathy from stable hyperthyroidism.

Exclusion applied to patients with other autoimmune diseases, uncontrolled infections, pregnancy or lactation. Physicians reached a diagnosis by relying on clinical symptoms, serum thyroxine, TRAb, thyroid ultrasound and orbital computed tomography. RNA transcripts served as template for amplifying TCR beta CDR3 sequences. Second-round multiplex PCR came after first-round RT-PCR with HTBI primers. TCRdb redid the calling of the multiplex PCR reads with MiXCR, one entry per CDR3 protein. The table includes 900,000 to 1,200,000 distinct CDR3 sequences, roughly 35% detected once. Concerning this clonotype itself: Its specificity is not known.

This receptor was taken from an adult man with Graves' hyperthyroidism. Sequencing was performed on peripheral blood or thyroid tissue (not recorded which).

CDR3 protein: CASSLDRVDDSPLHF. The CDR3 bases are TGTGCCAGCAGCCTAGACAGGGTGGACGATTCACCCCTCCACTTT. The chain links TRBV7-9 to TRBJ1-6, with 7 positions matching TRBD1. The CDR3 consists of 15 residues. Germline V gene sequence: CDR1 SEHNR, CDR2 FQNEAQ (reference sequence). J lost 8 bases, V lost 5 bases, and 9 bases had no gene match.